This TCR beta chain is from a study of CD8 T cells in ankylosing spondylitis. The sample holds a few counts of this clonotype. Its antigen is not known. The ends were cut back, 8 bases at V and 0 bases at J, with 12 bases in the middle. This CDR3 contains 14 residues. CDR1 is SGDLS and CDR2 is YYNGEE in the germline V gene. Regarding the study as a whole: Blood of patients with ankylosing spondylitis appeared to be characterized by a TCR beta motif of eight highly homologous variants. Some motif variants had been reported before (in reactive arthritis synovial fluid and blood).

Making the TCR beta libraries involved quantitative 5'-RACE with molecular barcodes. Using its own MiXCR run on the 5' RACE reads, TCRdb lists one record per CDR3 protein. The sample carries some 350,000 distinct CDR3 sequences, roughly 14% recorded once. V usage is TRBV9 and J usage is TRBJ2-1; unclear D gene. Material: blood, either unsorted or a sorted T cell fraction (not recorded which). This sequence was found in a male donor with ankylosing spondylitis or in good health (not recorded which). The CDR3 sequence is CASSMSVSYNEQFF. The CDR3 coding sequence is TGTGCCAGTTCGATGTCGGTCTCCTACAATGAGCAGTTCTTC.